This is a list of T cell receptor beta chains from one sample in a study of cytomegalovirus exposure and HLA in healthy donors. Clones were read by immunoSEQ multiplex PCR, and TCRdb kept only the in-frame ones, dropping some. The sample lists tens of thousands of clones, less than 80% occurring once. Sample: PBMCs. These receptors were obtained from a woman between 35 and 50 years old in good health and CMV-seronegative. CDR3s include the opening cysteine and the closing phenylalanine or tryptophan. A D gene is named only where the DNA matches it firmly. Clone size is shown for a subset of rows, as once, few, many or a class of expanded clone.

J gene	V gene	D gene	clone size	CDR3 length	CDR3 protein	CDR3 DNA
TRBJ2-7	TRBV29-1	TRBD1	.	15	CSVEGVRTGAYEQYF	TGCAGCGTTGAAGGGGTCAGGACAGGGGCCTACGAGCAGTACTTC
TRBJ1-4	TRBV6-1	TRBD1	.	15	CASSELWTGGEKLFF	TGTGCCAGCAGTGAACTTTGGACAGGGGGTGAAAAACTGTTTTTT
TRBJ2-7	TRBV2	TRBD1	.	13	CASIGDSHLEQYF	TGTGCCAGCATTGGGGACAGCCATCTGGAGCAGTACTTC
TRBJ1-3	TRBV25-1	.	.	16	CASSESPQPGGNTIYF	TGTGCCAGCAGTGAATCCCCACAGCCGGGAGGAAACACCATATATTTT
TRBJ2-7	TRBV6-6	.	.	12	CASSYQGMMQYF	TGTGCCAGCAGTTATCAGGGAATGATGCAGTACTTC
TRBJ2-3	TRBV4-3	TRBD2	once	16	CASSLGTSGSTDTQYF	TGCGCCAGCAGCCTCGGGACTAGCGGGAGTACAGATACGCAGTATTTT
TRBJ1-2	TRBV6-5	.	.	10	CASRGAGYTF	TGTGCCAGCAGGGGGGCCGGCTACACCTTC
TRBJ2-7	TRBV6-1	TRBD1	.	13	CASKRTGGYEQYF	TGTGCCAGCAAACGGACAGGGGGCTACGAGCAGTACTTC
TRBJ2-7	TRBV19	.	.	14	CASEGGGASYEQYF	TGTGCCAGTGAGGGGGGAGGGGCGTCCTACGAGCAGTACTTC
TRBJ1-4	TRBV6-5	.	few	15	CASSYTREVNEKLFF	TGTGCCAGCAGTTACACCAGGGAAGTAAATGAAAAACTGTTTTTT
TRBJ1-2	TRBV29-1	TRBD1	.	12	CSAGQGGGGYTF	TGCAGCGCTGGACAGGGAGGAGGTGGCTACACCTTC
TRBJ2-3	TRBV11-3	.	.	14	CASSLGQSTDTQYF	TGTGCCAGCAGCCTAGGGCAGAGCACAGATACGCAGTATTTT
TRBJ1-1	TRBV7-9	.	.	17	CASSLGGWGRTNTEAFF	TGTGCCAGCAGCTTAGGGGGGTGGGGGAGGACGAACACTGAAGCTTTCTTT
TRBJ2-1	TRBV6-4	.	.	15	CASSVGLSGYNEQFF	TGTGCCAGCAGTGTTGGACTAAGCGGCTACAATGAGCAGTTCTTC
TRBJ1-2	TRBV25-1	.	.	13	CASSEAGDRGYTF	TGTGCCAGCAGTGAAGCCGGGGATAGGGGCTACACCTTC